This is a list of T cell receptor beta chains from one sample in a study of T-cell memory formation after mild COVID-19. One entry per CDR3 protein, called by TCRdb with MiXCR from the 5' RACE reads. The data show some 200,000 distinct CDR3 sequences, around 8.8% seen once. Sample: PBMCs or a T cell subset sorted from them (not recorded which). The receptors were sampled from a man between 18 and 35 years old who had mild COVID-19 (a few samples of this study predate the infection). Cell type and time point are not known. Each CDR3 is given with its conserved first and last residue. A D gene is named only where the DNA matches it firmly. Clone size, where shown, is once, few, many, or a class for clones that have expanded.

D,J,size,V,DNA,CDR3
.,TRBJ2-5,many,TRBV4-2,TGTGCCAGCAGCCAAGATAGGCTGGCATACCAAGAGACCCAGTACTTC,CASSQDRLAYQETQYF
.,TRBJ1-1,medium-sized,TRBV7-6,TGTGCCAGCAGCGTACAAACAGGGACCGAAGCTTTCTTT,CASSVQTGTEAFF
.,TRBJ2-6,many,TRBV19,TGTGCCAGTAGGCCAGGGGACTCTGGGGCCAACGTCCTGACTTTC,CASRPGDSGANVLTF
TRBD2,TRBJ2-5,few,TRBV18,TGTGCCAGCTCACCTGGGAGGGGAGGAGAGACCCAGTACTTC,CASSPGRGGETQYF
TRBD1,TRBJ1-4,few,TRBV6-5,TGTGCCAGCAGTTACTTCGGGACAGGGGAGACGGAACTGTTTTTT,CASSYFGTGETELFF
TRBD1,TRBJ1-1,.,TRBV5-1,TGCGCCAGCAGTTTGTCGCGGGGACAGTCGAACACTGAAGCTTTCTTT,CASSLSRGQSNTEAFF
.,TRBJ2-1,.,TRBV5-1,TGCGCCAGCAGCTTGGGGCAGGGGTCCTTGAATGAGCAGTTCTTC,CASSLGQGSLNEQFF
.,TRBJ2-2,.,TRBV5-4,TGTGCCAGCAGCTTGAGGGACTCCTCGCCCGGGGAGCTGTTTTTT,CASSLRDSSPGELFF
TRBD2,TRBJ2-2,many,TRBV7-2,TGTGCCAGCAGCTCTCAGCGGGGGGGCCGAGGCACCGGGGAGCTGTTTTTT,CASSSQRGGRGTGELFF
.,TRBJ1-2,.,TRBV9,TGTGCCAGCAGCCTATTTTCCTATGGCTACACCTTC,CASSLFSYGYTF
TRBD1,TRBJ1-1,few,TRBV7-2,TGTGCCAGCAGCTTAGTTATCAGGACAGGGAACACTGAAGCTTTCTTT,CASSLVIRTGNTEAFF
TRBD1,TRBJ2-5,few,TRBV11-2,TGTGCCAGCAGCGATCCCGGGACAGGGCAAGAGACCCAGTACTTC,CASSDPGTGQETQYF
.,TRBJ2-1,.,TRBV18,TGTGCCAGCCGTCCCTCGGGGGGCCAAAGCAATGAGCAGTTCTTC,CASRPSGGQSNEQFF
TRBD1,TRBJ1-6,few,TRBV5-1,TGCGCCAGCAGCTTGGCCGACGGACAGGCCCGATCCCTCCACTTT,CASSLADGQARSLHF
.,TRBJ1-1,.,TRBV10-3,TGTGCCATCAATCCGGACAGGAACACTGAAGCTTTCTTT,CAINPDRNTEAFF
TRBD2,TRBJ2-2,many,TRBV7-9,TGTGCCAGCAGCCCTTACGCGGGAGTGAACACCGGGGAGCTGTTTTTT,CASSPYAGVNTGELFF
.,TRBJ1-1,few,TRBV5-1,TGCGCCAGCAGCTCCGGGGGAACAGGGAAGGGCACTGAAGCTTTCTTT,CASSSGGTGKGTEAFF
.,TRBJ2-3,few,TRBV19,TGTGCCAGTAGGGGGTACGATACGCAGTATTTT,CASRGYDTQYF
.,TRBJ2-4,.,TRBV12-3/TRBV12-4,TGTGCCAGCAGGCCGGGTCAGGAAGACATTCAGTACTTC,CASRPGQEDIQYF
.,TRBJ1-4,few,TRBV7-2,TGTGCCAGCAGCCTCCAAGGTGAAAAACTGTTTTTT,CASSLQGEKLFF
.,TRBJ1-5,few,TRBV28,TGTGCCAGCAGTTGGGGCAATCAGCCCCAGCATTTT,CASSWGNQPQHF
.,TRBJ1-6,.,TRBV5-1,TGCGCCAGCAGCTTGGGTCAGGGGTATGGTTCACCCCTCCACTTT,CASSLGQGYGSPLHF
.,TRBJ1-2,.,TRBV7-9,TGTGCCAGCAGCTTAGCACAGTTTAACTATGGCTACACCTTC,CASSLAQFNYGYTF
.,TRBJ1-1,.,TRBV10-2,TGCGCCAGCAGTGGATACACTGAAGCTTTCTTT,CASSGYTEAFF
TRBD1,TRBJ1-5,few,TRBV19,TGTGCCAGTAGTATAGTGACAGGGGGTTACGATCAGCCCCAGCATTTT,CASSIVTGGYDQPQHF
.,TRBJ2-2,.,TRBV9,TGTGCCAGCAGCGTTGGCGGGAACACCGGGGAGCTGTTTTTT,CASSVGGNTGELFF
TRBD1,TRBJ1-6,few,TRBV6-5,TGTGCCAGCAGTTACATGGTACAGGGGGCAAATTCACCCCTCCACTTT,CASSYMVQGANSPLHF
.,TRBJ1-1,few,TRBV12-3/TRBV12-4,TGTGCCAGCAGAGCACGGGGCGAAAAAACTGAAGCTTTCTTT,CASRARGEKTEAFF
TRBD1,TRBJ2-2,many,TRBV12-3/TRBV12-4,TGTGCCAGCACCCCGGGACAGGGGGCGAACACCGGGGAGCTGTTTTTT,CASTPGQGANTGELFF
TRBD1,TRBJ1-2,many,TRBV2,TGTGCCAGCAGGCGGGACAGTAACTATGGCTACACCTTC,CASRRDSNYGYTF
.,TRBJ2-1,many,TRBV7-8,TGTGCCAGCAGCTTCCCCCCTTACAATGAGCAGTTCTTC,CASSFPPYNEQFF
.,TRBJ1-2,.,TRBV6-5,TGTGCCAGCAGTCGGGGCAGGACAGTTTTTTATGGCTACACCTTC,CASSRGRTVFYGYTF
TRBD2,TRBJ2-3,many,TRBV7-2,TGTGCCAGCAGCCCTCGGCGGGGGGCCTCGCCACGCACAGATACGCAGTATTTT,CASSPRRGASPRTDTQYF
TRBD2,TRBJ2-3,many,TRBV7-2,TGTGCCAGCAGCCCCCGGTCCAGCGGGGGGGCGTATACGCAGTATTTT,CASSPRSSGGAYTQYF
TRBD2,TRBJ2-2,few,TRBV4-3,TGCGCCAGCAGCCAAGACGAGCGGGGTTCGGCCGGGGAGCTGTTTTTT,CASSQDERGSAGELFF
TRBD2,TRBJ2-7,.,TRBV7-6,TGTGCCAGCAGGACAGCGGGGGGACCCTACGAGCAGTACTTC,CASRTAGGPYEQYF
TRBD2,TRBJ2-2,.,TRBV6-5,TGTGCCAGCAGGTCCCCCGGACTAGCACCCGGGGAGCTGTTTTTT,CASRSPGLAPGELFF
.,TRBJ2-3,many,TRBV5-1,TGCGCCAGCAGCTTGGTGTCCTTCACAGATACGCAGTATTTT,CASSLVSFTDTQYF
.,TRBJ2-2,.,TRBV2,TGTGCCAGCAGTGAAATCGGGGGAGGCACCGGGGAGCTGTTTTTT,CASSEIGGGTGELFF
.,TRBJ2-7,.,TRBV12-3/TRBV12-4,TGTGCCAGCAGACAAGGAGGGGGGTACGAGCAGTACTTC,CASRQGGGYEQYF
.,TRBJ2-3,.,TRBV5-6,TGTGCCAGCAGCTTGCGGGTAGATACGCAGTATTTT,CASSLRVDTQYF
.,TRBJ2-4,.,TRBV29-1,TGCAGCGGTGGGACCTTAAACATTCAGTACTTC,CSGGTLNIQYF
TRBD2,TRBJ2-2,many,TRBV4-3,TGCGCCAGCAGCCAGACTAGCCCAACGAACACCGGGGAGCTGTTTTTT,CASSQTSPTNTGELFF
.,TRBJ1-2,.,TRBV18,TGTGCCAGCTCACCGGTAACGGGGCATGGCTACACCTTC,CASSPVTGHGYTF
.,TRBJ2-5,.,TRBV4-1,TGCGCCAGCAGCCAAGATCAGGGGTACCAAGAGACCCAGTACTTC,CASSQDQGYQETQYF
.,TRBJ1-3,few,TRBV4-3,TGCGCCAGCAGCCAAGTGCCGGACTCTGGAAACACCATATATTTT,CASSQVPDSGNTIYF
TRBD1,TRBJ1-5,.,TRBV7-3,TGTGCCACTCAGCGCGTGACAGGGCCTCAGGCTCAGCCCCAGCATTTT,CATQRVTGPQAQPQHF
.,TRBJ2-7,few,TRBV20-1,TGCAGTGCTTCCCCCGTGGGAGGCCAACTAAGCGAGCAGTACTTC,CSASPVGGQLSEQYF
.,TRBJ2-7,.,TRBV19,TGTGCCAGTAGTATTCCACAGCGCCAGGAGCAGTACTTC,CASSIPQRQEQYF
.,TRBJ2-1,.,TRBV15,TGTGCCACCAGCAGAGAGTGGCGCGGGATGGGTGAGCAGTTCTTC,CATSREWRGMGEQFF
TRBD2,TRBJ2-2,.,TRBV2,TGTGCCAGCAGGCCCGGACTAGCGGCGAACACCGGGGAGCTGTTTTTT,CASRPGLAANTGELFF
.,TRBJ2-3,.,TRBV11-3,TGTGCCAGCAAGGGTCGAGCTGATACGCAGTATTTT,CASKGRADTQYF
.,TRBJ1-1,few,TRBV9,TGTGCCAGCAGCGTAGCTGGGAATGAGGTCACTGAAGCTTTCTTT,CASSVAGNEVTEAFF